These T cell receptor beta chains were read from a single sample in a study of Graves' ophthalmopathy and Graves' hyperthyroidism. TCRdb re-called the multiplex PCR reads through MiXCR, storing one row per CDR3 protein. The data contain 200,000 to 250,000 distinct CDR3 sequences, 45% of them singletons. Sequenced sample: peripheral blood. The receptors were sampled from an adult man with Graves' ophthalmopathy. Each CDR3 is given with its conserved first and last residue. A D gene is named only where the DNA matches it firmly. Clone size is not always given. Where it is, it says once, few, many or a class for expanded clones.

TRBV7-2	-	-	TRBJ1-3	TGTGCCAGCAGCTTAGGGCGCTCGAGGGGAAACACCATATATTTT	CASSLGRSRGNTIYF
TRBV29-1	-	-	TRBJ2-3	TGCAGCGTTGAGGTCCGAACAGATACGCAGTATTTT	CSVEVRTDTQYF
TRBV20-1	-	few	TRBJ1-4	TGCAGTGCTGGAGGGAGGGGAACTAATGAAAAACTGTTTTTT	CSAGGRGTNEKLFF
TRBV6-6	-	-	TRBJ1-1	TGTGCCAGCAGTTATGTGGAAAATGAAGCTTTCTTT	CASSYVENEAFF
TRBV30	-	-	TRBJ1-3	TGTGCCTGGATTAATTCTGGAAACACCATATATTTT	CAWINSGNTIYF
TRBV20-1	-	few	TRBJ1-2	TGCAGTGCGGGAGGTTTCGACTATGGCTACACCTTC	CSAGGFDYGYTF
TRBV12-3/TRBV12-4	TRBD1	-	TRBJ2-7	TGTGCCAGCAGTTTTCGTTGGGACAGCACCTACGAGCAGTACTTC	CASSFRWDSTYEQYF
TRBV25-1	-	many	TRBJ1-2	TGTGCCACCACCAAGGGGAACGGTGGCTACACCTTC	CATTKGNGGYTF
TRBV10-2	-	-	TRBJ1-2	TGCGCCAGCAGTGAGTCGGGTGGATTTGGCTACACCTTC	CASSESGGFGYTF
TRBV24-1	TRBD1	many	TRBJ1-5	TGTGCCACCAGTGATGGGTTACAGGGGACGAAGCCCCAGCATTTT	CATSDGLQGTKPQHF
TRBV7-6	-	many	TRBJ1-5	TGTGCCAGCAGCTTACAGGCAGGTAATCAGCCCCAGCATTTT	CASSLQAGNQPQHF
TRBV24-1	TRBD1	-	TRBJ1-2	TGTGCCACCAGCATGACAGGGTCCGGCTACACCTTC	CATSMTGSGYTF
TRBV6-5	TRBD1	-	TRBJ1-6	TGTGCCAGCAGTTACAGGGGGACAGGGAGGGATTCACCCCTCCACTTT	CASSYRGTGRDSPLHF
TRBV7-9	-	once	TRBJ2-7	TGTGCCAGCAGCCAAACAGGGTTGGAGCAGTACTTC	CASSQTGLEQYF
TRBV29-1	TRBD2	-	TRBJ2-7	TGCAGCGTTGGAGGGGGACTAGCGGGTTGGAGGAGGGTCTACGAGCAGTACTTC	CSVGGGLAGWRRVYEQYF
TRBV14	-	-	TRBJ2-2	TGTGCCAGCAGCTTAGGCCGTTACACCGGGGAGCTGTTTTTT	CASSLGRYTGELFF
TRBV29-1	-	-	TRBJ1-5	TGCAGCGTTGGCCCCGGGAATCAGCCCCAGCATTTT	CSVGPGNQPQHF
TRBV10-3	-	many	TRBJ2-5	TGTGCCATCAGTCCACAGGTTCTCCAAGAGACCCAGTACTTC	CAISPQVLQETQYF
TRBV11-1	-	-	TRBJ2-7	TGTGCCAGCAGCCCTGGACCGGGAGCCTACGAGCAGTACTTC	CASSPGPGAYEQYF
TRBV12-3/TRBV12-4	-	once	TRBJ2-5	TGTGCCAGCAGTTACGGCAGGGGAGCAGGGCCCCGGGAGACCCAGTACTTC	CASSYGRGAGPRETQYF
TRBV2	-	-	TRBJ2-6	TGTGCCAGCAGTGATAAGGTCGCTGGGGCCAACGTCCTGACTTTC	CASSDKVAGANVLTF
TRBV6-1	-	few	TRBJ2-7	TGTGCCAGCAGTAGACAGGGACTCTACGAGCAGTACTTC	CASSRQGLYEQYF